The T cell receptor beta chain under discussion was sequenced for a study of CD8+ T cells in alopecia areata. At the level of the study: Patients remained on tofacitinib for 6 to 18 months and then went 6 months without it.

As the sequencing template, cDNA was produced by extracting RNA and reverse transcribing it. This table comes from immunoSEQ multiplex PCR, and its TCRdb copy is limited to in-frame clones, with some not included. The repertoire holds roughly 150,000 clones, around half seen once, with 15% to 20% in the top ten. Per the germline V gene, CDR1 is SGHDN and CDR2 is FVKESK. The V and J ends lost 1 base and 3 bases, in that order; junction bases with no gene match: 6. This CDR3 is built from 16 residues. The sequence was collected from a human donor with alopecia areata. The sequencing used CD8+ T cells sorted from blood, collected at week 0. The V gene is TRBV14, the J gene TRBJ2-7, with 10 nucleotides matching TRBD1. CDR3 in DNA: TGTGCCAGCAGCCAAGTCGACAGGGGGCGAAACTACGAGCAGTACTTC. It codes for CASSQVDRGRNYEQYF.